The 14 T cell receptor beta chains presented below share a single source sample, sequenced in a study of T cells in Graves' hyperthyroidism and ophthalmopathy. RNA transcripts were the template for amplifying TCR beta CDR3 regions. The HTBI primer set drove a first-round RT-PCR of the TCR CDR3. TCRdb processed the multiplex PCR reads anew with MiXCR; each CDR3 protein has one entry. The table has about 200,000 distinct CDR3 sequences, around a sixth seen once. Sequences were obtained from blood. These receptors came from a woman between 50 and 59 years old with Graves' hyperthyroidism.

For this clonotype: The germline gene is not matched at one end of the junction; a read error may be the cause. The chain combines TRBV19 with TRBJ2-7, with TRBD2 matching 7 bases. This CDR3 has 15 amino acids. Germline-derived CDR1 and CDR2 are LNHDA and SQIVND (reference sequence). CDR3: CGSSIALAASYEQYF. In nucleotides, the CDR3 is TGTGGCAGTAGTATCGCGCTAGCGGCCTCCTACGAGCAGTACTTC.

The chain combines TRBV28 with TRBJ1-2; D is perhaps TRBD1 (5 bases). The CDR3 contains 14 residues. Germline lookup yields CDR1 MDHEN and CDR2 SYDVKM. V was clipped by 6 bases and J by 6 bases, with 17 bases between them. The CDR3 DNA reads TGTGCCAGCAGCTTAACCCAGGGCCTCGATGGCTACACCTTC. Amino acid sequence: CASSLTQGLDGYTF.

This clonotype has a count of ten or more. This sequence joins TRBV6-6 and TRBJ1-5, with unresolved D. The CDR3 covers 14 residues. Germline V gene lookup returns CDR1 MNHNY and CDR2 SVGAGI (reference sequence). V shed 2 bases and J shed 4 bases, with 9 bases lying between them. The chain's CDR3 is CASSYGTVNQPQHF. The CDR3 nucleotides read TGTGCCAGCAGTTACGGCACGGTGAATCAGCCCCAGCATTTT.

This chain connects TRBV5-6 to TRBJ2-2; weak D call: TRBD2 (5 bases). CDR3 length equals 15 residues. The germline gives CDR1 SGHDT, CDR2 YYEEEE. V gave up 6 bases and J gave up 4 bases, with 16 bases separating them. For the CDR3, the DNA is TGTGCCAGCACCCCTGGGAGAGTCGTCACCGGGGAGCTGTTTTTT. Translation: CASTPGRVVTGELFF.

This chain uses TRBV20-1 with TRBJ2-7, with D perhaps TRBD2 (6 bases). V was trimmed by 4 bases and J by 4 bases, leaving 17 bases between them. Germline V gene sequence: CDR1 DFQATT, CDR2 SNEGSKA (reference sequence). This CDR3 spans 14 amino acids. The CDR3 is CSAIRGGAQYEQYF. CDR3 nucleotides: TGCAGTGCTATCAGAGGAGGGGCACAGTACGAGCAGTACTTC.

This clonotype has only a few counts. This rearrangement joins TRBV18 to TRBJ2-1; D perhaps matches TRBD2 (5 bases). With 2 bases removed from V and 4 bases from J, the gap between germline ends came to 12 bases. This CDR3 has 15 residues. The V gene's germline CDR1 is KGHSH and CDR2 LQKENI. DNA for the CDR3: TGTGCCAGCTCACCATTCTTCGGGGATTACAATGAGCAGTTCTTC. Protein product: CASSPFFGDYNEQFF.

The table lists this clonotype with a few counts. The chain joins TRBV24-1 to TRBJ2-5, with TRBD2 matching over 10 bases. The CDR3 is 20 amino acids. Trimming cost V 3 bases and J 4 bases; bases outside gene matches: 19. The germline CDR1 and CDR2 sequences are KGHDR and SFDVKD. CDR3 nucleotide sequence: TGTGCCACCAGTGATCTGTGCCGGGCTAGCGGGGGAAAGAGGAGAGAGACCCAGTACTTC. It specifies CATSDLCRASGGKRRETQYF.

This clonotype appeared many times. The chain employs TRBV5-1 and TRBJ2-1, with 9 positions matching TRBD2. CDR3 size: 15 residues. Germline V gene data show CDR1 as SGHRS and CDR2 as YFSETQ. Germline trimming cut 4 bases from V and 5 bases from J; bases unmatched to any gene: 7. Here the CDR3 reads CASSETSGRDNEQFF. The DNA for the CDR3 is TGCGCCAGCAGCGAAACTAGCGGGCGGGACAATGAGCAGTTCTTC.

At least ten counts were recorded for this clonotype. The genes are TRBV11-3 and TRBJ2-5; no clear D. V was cut by 4 bases and J by 7 bases, with 7 bases left in between. Looked up from germline, CDR1 is SGHNT and CDR2 is YENEEA. The CDR3 covers 11 residues. The CDR3 sequence: CASSSSGTQYF. CDR3 nucleotide sequence: TGTGCCAGCAGCTCGTCGGGGACCCAGTACTTC.

This clonotype showed up many times. The chain combines TRBV28 with TRBJ1-5; the D is unclear. Trimming removed 5 bases at V and 9 bases at J, with 17 bases between. The CDR3 is 14 residues long. Germline assignment: CDR1 MDHEN and CDR2 SYDVKM. The CDR3 loop is CASSPPGGPWPQHF. DNA of the CDR3: TGTGCCAGCAGTCCCCCAGGCGGGCCGTGGCCCCAGCATTTT. Drawing the rest from reference TRBV28 and TRBJ1-5, the complete variable domain is DVKVTQSSRYLVKRTGEKVFLECVQDMDHENMFWYRQDPGLGLRLIYFSYDVKMKEKGDIPEGYSVSREKKERFSLILESASTNQTSMYLCASSPPGGPWPQHFGDGTRLSIL.

Concerning this clonotype: With a much larger clone just one base away, this may be a read error. This chain links TRBV11-2 with TRBJ2-5; 9 nucleotides line up with TRBD2. The CDR3 spans 15 residues. CDR1 is SGHAT and CDR2 is FQNNGV in the germline V gene. Here the CDR3 reads CASSFTSGPQETRYF. The CDR3 region has the DNA TGTGCCAGCAGCTTTACTAGCGGGCCGCAAGAGACCCGGTACTTC.

The table lists this clonotype with many counts. The gene calls are TRBV20-1 and TRBJ2-7; the D gene is possibly TRBD2 (6 bases). Per the germline V gene, CDR1 is DFQATT and CDR2 is SNEGSKA (reference sequence). V was shortened by 0 bases and J by 2 bases, with 11 bases between the two germline ends. The CDR3 runs 14 residues. The CDR3 protein is CSARDSGATYEQYF. In nucleotides, the CDR3 is TGCAGTGCTAGAGATAGCGGCGCCACCTACGAGCAGTACTTC.

This clonotype was counted only a few times. The J gene is TRBJ2-1, the V gene TRBV7-2; D uncertain. The CDR3 sequence is 11 residues long. V was pared by 0 bases and J by 12 bases, with 6 bases between. Germline values: CDR1 SGHTA, CDR2 FQGNSA. CDR3 DNA: TGTGCCAGCAGCTTAGCGCGTGCGCAGTTCTTC. Its translation is CASSLARAQFF.

V and J are TRBV27 and TRBJ2-2; D uncertain. Trimming took 2 bases from V and 0 from J, leaving 4 bases between them. The CDR3 sequence is 14 residues long. Germline values: CDR1 MNHEY, CDR2 SMNVEV (reference sequence). The CDR3, as DNA: TGTGCCAGCAGTTTAAATACGAACACCGGGGAGCTGTTTTTT. This gives the protein CASSLNTNTGELFF.